This T cell receptor beta chain was obtained from a study of blood T cell repertoires in COVID-19. Points on this clone: Other DNA sequences in this sample translate to the same CDR3.

Trimming cost V 3 bases and J 3 bases; bases outside gene matches: 4. Germline V gives CDR1 LNHNV, CDR2 YYDKDF (reference sequence). The CDR3 extends over 14 amino acids. Here immunoSEQ multiplex PCR was the method, and the copy in TCRdb shows in-frame clones only, minus some. The sample holds 300,000 to 400,000 clones; about 87% are singletons and the top ten take 6% to 7%. This chain joins TRBV15 and TRBJ1-1; 7 bases map to TRBD1. The specimen was peripheral blood. The receptor was isolated from a woman between 45 and 60 years old with COVID-19, enrolled during active disease. The DNA of the CDR3 is TGTGCCACCAGCAGGGGACAGTTGTACACTGAAGCTTTCTTT. It translates to CATSRGQLYTEAFF.